The entry that follows covers one T cell receptor (beta chain) sequence. Its antigen is as yet unknown. The source of the sample is a study of T cell responses to AZD1222 COVID-19 vaccine. Profiling relied on immunoSEQ multiplex PCR, and the TCRdb table lists in-frame clones only, not all of them. The repertoire includes over 100,000 clones, 70% to 90% of them detected once, and roughly 12% sits in the top ten. Study-level results: Spike regions recognized by vaccine-associated CD4 TCRs spanned the protein, led by 160-218 and 743-854.

Trimming cost V 1 base and J 6 bases, with 16 bases left between them. This CDR3 comprises 16 residues. Germline V lookup: CDR1 SGHVS, CDR2 FQNEAQ. This receptor was obtained from an adult in good health. Sequencing used peripheral blood, obtained on day 0 of MenACWY control vaccination. The chain carries TRBV7-8 and TRBJ1-5; D gene ambiguous. The DNA of the CDR3 is TGTGCCAGCAGCTTAGGTGGCGGGGTTCTCGGTCAGCCCCAGCATTTT. Protein: CASSLGGGVLGQPQHF.